These 2 T cell receptor beta chains share one sample of origin, sequenced in a study of cytomegalovirus exposure and HLA in healthy donors. 13 Jbeta primers and 60 Vbeta primers were used for the PCR. Profiled with immunoSEQ multiplex PCR; TCRdb holds only in-frame clones, not every one. The data hold 130,000 to 150,000 clones, with 80% observed a single time. The sequencing input was PBMCs. These receptors came from a man in his forties or fifties in good health and CMV-seropositive.

With regard to this clone: The sample has other DNA sequences that encode this CDR3 too. The chain combines TRBV27 with TRBJ2-7; no clear D. V gave up 2 bases and J gave up 2 bases, with 7 bases separating them. The CDR3 has 13 amino acids. Germline assignment: CDR1 MNHEY and CDR2 SMNVEV (reference sequence). This CDR3 reads CASSLSQTYEQYF. The CDR3 DNA is TGTGCCAGCAGTTTAAGTCAGACCTACGAGCAGTACTTC.

A remark on this clone: One end of the junction is discordant with germline, which a read error may explain. V is TRBV6-5 and J is TRBJ1-2; perhaps TRBD1 as D (5 bases). Germline assignment: CDR1 MNHEY and CDR2 SVGAGI. The CDR3 has 14 residues. CDR3 in amino acids: CASSLDAGRRGYPF. As DNA, the CDR3 is TGTGCCAGCAGTTTAGACGCAGGTCGAAGGGGCTACCCCTTC.